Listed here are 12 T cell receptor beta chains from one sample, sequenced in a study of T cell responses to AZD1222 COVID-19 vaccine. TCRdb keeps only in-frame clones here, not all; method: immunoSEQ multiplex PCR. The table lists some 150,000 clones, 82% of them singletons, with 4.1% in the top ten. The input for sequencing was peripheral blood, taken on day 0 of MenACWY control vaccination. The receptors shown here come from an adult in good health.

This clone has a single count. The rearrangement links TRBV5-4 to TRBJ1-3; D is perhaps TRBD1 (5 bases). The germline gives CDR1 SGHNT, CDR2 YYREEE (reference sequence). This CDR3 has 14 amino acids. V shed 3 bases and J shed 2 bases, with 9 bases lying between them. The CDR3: CASSSQAPGNTIYF. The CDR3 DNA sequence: TGTGCCAGCAGCTCACAGGCACCTGGAAACACCATATATTTT.

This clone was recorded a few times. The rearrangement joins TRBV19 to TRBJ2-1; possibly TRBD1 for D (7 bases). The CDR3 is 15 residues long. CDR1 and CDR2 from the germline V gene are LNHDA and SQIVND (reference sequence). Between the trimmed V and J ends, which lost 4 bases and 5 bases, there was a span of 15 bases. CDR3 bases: TGTGCCAGTAGTAGCGGGACAGTCAACAACAATGAGCAGTTCTTC. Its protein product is CASSSGTVNNNEQFF.

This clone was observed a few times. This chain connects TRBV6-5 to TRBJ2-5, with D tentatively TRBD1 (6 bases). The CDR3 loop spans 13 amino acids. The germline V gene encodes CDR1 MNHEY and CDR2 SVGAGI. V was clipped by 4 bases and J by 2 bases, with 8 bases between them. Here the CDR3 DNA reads TGTGCCAGCAGTTGGACAGAGCAAGAGACCCAGTACTTC. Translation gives CASSWTEQETQYF.

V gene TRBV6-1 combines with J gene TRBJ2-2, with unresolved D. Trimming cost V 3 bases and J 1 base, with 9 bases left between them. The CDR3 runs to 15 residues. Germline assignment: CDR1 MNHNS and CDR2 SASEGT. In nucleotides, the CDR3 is TGTGCCAGCAGTGACCAACCTCAGAACACCGGGGAGCTGTTTTTT. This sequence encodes CASSDQPQNTGELFF.

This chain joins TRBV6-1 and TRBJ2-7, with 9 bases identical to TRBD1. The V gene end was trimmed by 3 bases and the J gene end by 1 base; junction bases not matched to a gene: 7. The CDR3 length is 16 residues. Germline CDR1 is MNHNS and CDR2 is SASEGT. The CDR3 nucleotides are TGTGCCAGCAGTGATATGGGGACAGGGCGTTCCTACGAGCAGTACTTC. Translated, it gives CASSDMGTGRSYEQYF.

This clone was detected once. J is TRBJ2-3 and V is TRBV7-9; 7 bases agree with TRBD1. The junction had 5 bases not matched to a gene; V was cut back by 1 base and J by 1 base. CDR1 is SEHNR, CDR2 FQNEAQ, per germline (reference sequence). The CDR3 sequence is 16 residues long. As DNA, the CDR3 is TGTGCCAGCAGCTTAGATAAAGGGGGCGGCACAGATACGCAGTATTTT. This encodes CASSLDKGGGTDTQYF.

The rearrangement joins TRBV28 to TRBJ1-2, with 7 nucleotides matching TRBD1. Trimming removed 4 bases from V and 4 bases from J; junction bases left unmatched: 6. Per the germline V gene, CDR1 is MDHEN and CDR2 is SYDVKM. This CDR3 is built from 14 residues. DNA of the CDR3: TGTGCCAGCAGTTCACTCAGGGGGGTCTATGGCTACACCTTC. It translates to CASSSLRGVYGYTF.

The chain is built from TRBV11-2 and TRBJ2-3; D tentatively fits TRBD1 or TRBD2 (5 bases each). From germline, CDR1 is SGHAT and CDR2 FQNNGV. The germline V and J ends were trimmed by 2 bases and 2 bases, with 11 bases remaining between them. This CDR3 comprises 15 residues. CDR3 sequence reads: CASSLWDGYTDTQYF. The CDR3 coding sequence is TGTGCCAGCAGCTTATGGGACGGTTACACAGATACGCAGTATTTT.

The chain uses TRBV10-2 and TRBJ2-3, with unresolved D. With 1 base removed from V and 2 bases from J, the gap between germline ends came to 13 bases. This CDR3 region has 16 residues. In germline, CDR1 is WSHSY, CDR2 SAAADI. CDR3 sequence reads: CASSEWGPPNTDTQYF. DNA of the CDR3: TGCGCCAGCAGTGAGTGGGGTCCGCCAAACACAGATACGCAGTATTTT.

This CDR3 is CASSERDYNEQFF. CDR3 in DNA: TGTGCCAGCAGTGAGCGTGACTACAATGAGCAGTTCTTC. J is TRBJ2-1 and V is TRBV6-1; D not resolved. V was clipped by 3 bases and J by 3 bases, with 6 bases between them. The CDR3 consists of 13 residues. The V gene's germline CDR1 is MNHNS and CDR2 SASEGT.

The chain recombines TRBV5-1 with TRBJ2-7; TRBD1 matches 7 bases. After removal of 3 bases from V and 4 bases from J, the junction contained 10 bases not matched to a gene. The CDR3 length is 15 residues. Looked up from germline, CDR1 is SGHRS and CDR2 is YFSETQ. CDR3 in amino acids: CASSSQGEYKYEQYF. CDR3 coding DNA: TGCGCCAGCAGCTCGCAGGGGGAGTATAAGTACGAGCAGTACTTC.

In DNA form, the CDR3 reads TGTGCCAGCTCACCGGAAAGGGCGGATGAAAAACTGTTTTTT. Its protein product is CASSPERADEKLFF. V usage is TRBV18 and J usage is TRBJ1-4; D uncertain. The length of the CDR3 is 14 residues. The germline V gene has CDR1 KGHSH and CDR2 LQKENI. V lost 3 bases to trimming and J lost 6 bases, with 11 bases between them.